Sequencing of this TCR beta chain was carried out in a study of T cells after yellow fever vaccination. On the study more broadly: Preparation of fractions with low cell numbers was performed using SMART-Seq v4 Ultra Low Input. Notes on the study in general: Among primary-vaccination clones, most reappeared after the booster, at 95% to 96% for CD4 and roughly 90% for CD8. From the bulk population, abundant clonotypes could contaminate and appear within FACS-sorted repertoires.

V was shortened by 6 bases and J by 0 bases, with 9 bases between the two germline ends. The CDR3 is 15 amino acids. Germline CDR1 reads MDHEN; CDR2 reads SYDVKM. A single count supports this clonotype. What it recognizes is unknown. The authors made TCR cDNA by 5'RACE template switching, adding a universal primer site and UMIs. TCRdb ran MiXCR on the 5' RACE reads and lists one entry per CDR3 protein. The sample carries hundreds of thousands of distinct CDR3 sequences, 12% recorded once. Sequenced here: PBMCs, sampled on the day of the yellow fever booster vaccination. The V gene is TRBV28, the J gene TRBJ2-6; TRBD2 is a possible D gene (6 bases). This TCR derives from a man aged 25-40 years who received the YFV17D yellow fever vaccine. The CDR3 here is CASSWEDSGANVLTF. The DNA for the CDR3 is TGTGCCAGCAGCTGGGAGGACTCTGGGGCCAACGTCCTGACTTTC.